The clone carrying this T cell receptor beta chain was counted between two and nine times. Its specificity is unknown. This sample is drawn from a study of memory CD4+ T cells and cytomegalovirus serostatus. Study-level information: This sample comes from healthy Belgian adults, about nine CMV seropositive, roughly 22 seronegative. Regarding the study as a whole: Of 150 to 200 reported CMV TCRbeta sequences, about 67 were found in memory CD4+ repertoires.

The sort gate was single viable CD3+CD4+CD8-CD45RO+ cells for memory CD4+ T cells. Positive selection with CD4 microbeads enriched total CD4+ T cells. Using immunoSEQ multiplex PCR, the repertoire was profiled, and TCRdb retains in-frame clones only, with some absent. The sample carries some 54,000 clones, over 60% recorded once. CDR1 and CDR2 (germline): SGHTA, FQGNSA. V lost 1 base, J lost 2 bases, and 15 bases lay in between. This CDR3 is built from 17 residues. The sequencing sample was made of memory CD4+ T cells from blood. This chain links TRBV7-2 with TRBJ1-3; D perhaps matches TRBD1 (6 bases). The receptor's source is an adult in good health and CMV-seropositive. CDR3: CASSLGLGGATGNTIYF. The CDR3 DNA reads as TGTGCCAGCAGCTTAGGCCTTGGGGGGGCGACTGGAAACACCATATATTTT.